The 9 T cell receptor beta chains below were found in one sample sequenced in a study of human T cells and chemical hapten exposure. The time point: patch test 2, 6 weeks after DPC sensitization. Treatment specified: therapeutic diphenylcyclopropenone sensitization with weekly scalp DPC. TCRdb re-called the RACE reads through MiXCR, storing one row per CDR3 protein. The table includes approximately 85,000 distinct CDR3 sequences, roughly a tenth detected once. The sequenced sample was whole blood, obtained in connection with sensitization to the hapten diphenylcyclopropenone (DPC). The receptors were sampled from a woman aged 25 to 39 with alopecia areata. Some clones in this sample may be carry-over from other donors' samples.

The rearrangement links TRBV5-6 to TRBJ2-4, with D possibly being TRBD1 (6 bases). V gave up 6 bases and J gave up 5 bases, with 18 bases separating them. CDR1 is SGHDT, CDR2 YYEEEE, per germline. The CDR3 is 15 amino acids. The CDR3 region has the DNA TGTGCCAGCACCATCGGCTGGGGGCCTCAAAACATTCAGTACTTC. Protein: CASTIGWGPQNIQYF. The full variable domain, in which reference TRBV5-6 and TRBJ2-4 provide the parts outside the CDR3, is DAGVTQSPTHLIKTRGQQVTLRCSPKSGHDTVSWYQQALGQGPQFIFQYYEEEERQRGNFPDRFSGHQFPNYSSELNVNALLLGDSALYLCASTIGWGPQNIQYFGAGTRLSVL.

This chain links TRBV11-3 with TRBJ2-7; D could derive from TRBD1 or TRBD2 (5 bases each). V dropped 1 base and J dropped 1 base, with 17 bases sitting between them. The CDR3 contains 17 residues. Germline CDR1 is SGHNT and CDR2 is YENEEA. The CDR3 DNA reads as TGTGCCAGCAGCTTAGGATTCGGGACGGGGCCTTCCTACGAGCAGTACTTC. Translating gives CASSLGFGTGPSYEQYF.

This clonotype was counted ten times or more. CDR3 nucleotides: TGTGCCAGCAGCACAGGAAGAGAGACCCAGTACTTC. Translated, it gives CASSTGRETQYF. The V call is TRBV11-2, the J call TRBJ2-5; a weak D match, TRBD1 (5 bases). The CDR3 sequence is 12 residues long. Germline-derived CDR1 and CDR2 are SGHAT and FQNNGV. Trimming took off 5 bases at V and 4 bases at J, with 8 bases between the two ends.

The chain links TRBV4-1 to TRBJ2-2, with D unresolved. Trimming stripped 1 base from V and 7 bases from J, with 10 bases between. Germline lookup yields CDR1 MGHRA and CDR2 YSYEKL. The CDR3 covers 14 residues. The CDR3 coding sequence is TGCGCCAGCAGCCAAGTAGAGGTCAGCGGGGAGCTGTTTTTT. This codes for CASSQVEVSGELFF.

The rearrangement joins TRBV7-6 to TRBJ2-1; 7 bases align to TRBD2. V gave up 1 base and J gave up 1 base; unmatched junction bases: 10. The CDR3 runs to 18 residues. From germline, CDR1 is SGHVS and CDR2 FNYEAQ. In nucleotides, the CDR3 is TGTGCCAGCAGCTTAGGGTCGGAAGCGGGGCTTTCCTACAATGAGCAGTTCTTC. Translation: CASSLGSEAGLSYNEQFF.

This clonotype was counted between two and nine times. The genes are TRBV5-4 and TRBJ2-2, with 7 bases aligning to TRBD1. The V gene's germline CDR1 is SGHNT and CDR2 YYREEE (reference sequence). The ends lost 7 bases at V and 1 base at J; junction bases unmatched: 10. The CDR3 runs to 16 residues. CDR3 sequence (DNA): TGTGCCAGCTTCATAGGGGACAGATTGAACACCGGGGAGCTGTTTTTT. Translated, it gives CASFIGDRLNTGELFF.

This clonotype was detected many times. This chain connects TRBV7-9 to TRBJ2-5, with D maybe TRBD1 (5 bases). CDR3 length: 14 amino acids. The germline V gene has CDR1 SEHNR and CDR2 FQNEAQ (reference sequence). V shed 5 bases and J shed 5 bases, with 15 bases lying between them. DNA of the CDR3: TGTGCCAGCAGCCAAGCAGGGAACGGCGAGACCCAGTACTTC. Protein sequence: CASSQAGNGETQYF. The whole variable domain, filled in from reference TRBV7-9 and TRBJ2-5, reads DTGVSQNPRHKITKRGQNVTFRCDPISEHNRLYWYRQTLGQGPEFLTYFQNEAQLEKSRLLSDRFSAERPKGSFSTLEIQRTEQGDSAMYLCASSQAGNGETQYFGPGTRLLVL.

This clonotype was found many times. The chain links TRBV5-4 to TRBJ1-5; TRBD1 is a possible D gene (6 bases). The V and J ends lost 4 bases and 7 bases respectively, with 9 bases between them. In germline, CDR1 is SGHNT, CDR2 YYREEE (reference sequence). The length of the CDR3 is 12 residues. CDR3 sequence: CASSSQGQPQHF. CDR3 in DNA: TGTGCCAGCAGCAGCCAGGGGCAGCCCCAGCATTTT.

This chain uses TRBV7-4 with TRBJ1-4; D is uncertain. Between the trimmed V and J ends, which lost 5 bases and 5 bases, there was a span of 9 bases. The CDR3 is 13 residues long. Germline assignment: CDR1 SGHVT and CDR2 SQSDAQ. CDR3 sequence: CASSPHPNEKLFF. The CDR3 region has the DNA TGTGCCAGCAGCCCGCACCCCAATGAAAAACTGTTTTTT.